The 30 T cell receptor beta chains below come from one sample, sequenced in a study of cytotoxic CD8 clonotypes in ibrutinib-treated CLL (dated by TCRdb to the early 2020s). The sample's time point label, decoded: approximately 25 months on ibrutinib. The library was produced with the immunoSEQ multiplex PCR assay. The table was pulled from immuneACCESS by TCRdb, which kept in-frame rearrangements only. Such tables lose some clones; where checked, under half of the loss comes from unresolved V genes, and the rest has no known cause. A total of some 130,000 clones appear in this sample, approximately 83% of them only once. Around 2% of the sample lies in the top ten. The specimen was PBMCs, collected after 24 months of ibrutinib treatment. These receptors originate from a human donor with chronic lymphocytic leukemia.

V is TRBV28 and J is TRBJ2-7; 7 nucleotides match TRBD1. The germline V gene has CDR1 MDHEN and CDR2 SYDVKM. Trimming removed 6 bases from V and 2 bases from J; junction bases left unmatched: 7. The CDR3 consists of 14 residues. The CDR3 region has the DNA TGTGCCAGCAGCCCCGCGGACAGGCCCTACGAGCAGTACTTC. This translates into CASSPADRPYEQYF.

The V call is TRBV6-1, the J call TRBJ2-5; D unresolved. CDR3 size: 14 residues. Trimming shortened V by 4 bases and J by 5 bases, and 14 bases separated the two germline ends. Germline V gives CDR1 MNHNS, CDR2 SASEGT. DNA for the CDR3: TGTGCCAGCAGTGTCATAACTAACCCCGAGACCCAGTACTTC. As protein: CASSVITNPETQYF.

This chain uses TRBV29-1 with TRBJ2-5; 7 bases line up with TRBD1. The V segment lost 0 bases and the J segment 3 bases; nucleotides outside the gene matches: 16. This CDR3 region has 18 residues. Germline V gene lookup returns CDR1 SQVTM and CDR2 ANQGSEA. CDR3 coding DNA: TGCAGCGTTGAAGATACGTGGGGGACAGCCTGGAAAGAAGAGACCCAGTACTTC. Translating gives CSVEDTWGTAWKEETQYF.

This clone has only one observation. V and J are TRBV11-2 and TRBJ2-5; D gene uncertain. CDR3 length: 14 residues. The germline V gene has CDR1 SGHAT and CDR2 FQNNGV. With 2 bases removed from V and 1 base from J, the gap between germline ends came to 8 bases. As DNA, the CDR3 is TGTGCCAGCAGCTTAACCAGCCCCCAAGAGACCCAGTACTTC. Amino acid sequence: CASSLTSPQETQYF.

The chain links TRBV18 to TRBJ1-1; a possible D gene is TRBD1 (5 bases). With 6 bases removed from V and 3 bases from J, the gap between germline ends came to 17 bases. This CDR3 has 15 amino acids. Germline CDR1 KGHSH, CDR2 LQKENI. The DNA for the CDR3 is TGTGCCAGCTCCAGATCGGGGGGATTAGACACTGAAGCTTTCTTT. This translates into CASSRSGGLDTEAFF.

The genes are TRBV5-1 and TRBJ2-5; 11 bases map to TRBD2. The V gene's germline CDR1 is SGHRS and CDR2 YFSETQ. The CDR3 sequence is 18 residues long. J gave up 2 bases and V 0 bases, and 9 bases lay outside the gene matches. CDR3 coding DNA: TGCGCCAGCAGCTTGGGCCCAGGGACTAGCGGAGCTCAAGAGACCCAGTACTTC. This encodes CASSLGPGTSGAQETQYF.

V usage is TRBV18 and J usage is TRBJ2-1, with 8 bases matching TRBD2. Germline V gene data show CDR1 as KGHSH and CDR2 as LQKENI. The CDR3 contains 17 residues. With 2 bases clipped from V and 0 bases from J, the junction kept 6 bases outside the gene matches. The CDR3 loop reads CASSPFTSGSSYNEQFF. CDR3 coding DNA: TGTGCCAGCTCACCATTTACTAGCGGAAGCTCCTACAATGAGCAGTTCTTC.

The chain recombines TRBV9 with TRBJ2-5, with TRBD1 as a possible D gene (5 bases). This CDR3 region has 16 residues. The germline gives CDR1 SGDLS, CDR2 YYNGEE. V lost 4 bases, J lost 5 bases, and 21 bases lay in between. CDR3 region: CASSSTTAPILETQYF. The CDR3 nucleotides read TGTGCCAGCAGCTCGACGACAGCACCGATCCTTGAGACCCAGTACTTC.

This clone was observed a few times. This sequence joins TRBV18 and TRBJ1-6; perhaps TRBD1 as D (5 bases). Germline-derived CDR1 and CDR2 are KGHSH and LQKENI. This CDR3 has 16 amino acids. V was shortened by 4 bases and J by 6 bases, with 16 bases between the two germline ends. CDR3 sequence: CASSQTVPEANSPLHF. DNA of the CDR3: TGTGCCAGCTCACAGACAGTCCCAGAGGCTAATTCACCCCTCCACTTT. The full variable domain, completed using reference TRBV18 and TRBJ1-6, is NAGVMQNPRHLVRRRGQEARLRCSPMKGHSHVYWYRQLPEEGLKFMVYLQKENIIDESGMPKERFSAEFPKEGPSILRIQQVVRGDSAAYFCASSQTVPEANSPLHFGNGTRLTVT.

This chain joins TRBV25-1 and TRBJ1-2, with 8 bases that match TRBD1. With 6 bases clipped from V and 3 bases from J, the junction kept 3 bases outside the gene matches. Looked up from germline, CDR1 is MGHDK and CDR2 is SYGVNS. CDR3 length: 13 amino acids. DNA of the CDR3: TGTGCCAGCAGCCCAGGGGGCTACTATGGCTACACCTTC. Translating it yields CASSPGGYYGYTF.

This clone has just a few counts. The CDR3 DNA is TGTGCCTGGAGTGTAAGGAACACTGAAGCTTTCTTT. It is translated as CAWSVRNTEAFF. The J gene is TRBJ1-1, the V gene TRBV30; D is ambiguous. Trimming took off 0 bases at V and 1 base at J, with 3 bases between the two ends. Germline V lookup: CDR1 GTSNPN, CDR2 SVGIG (reference sequence). The CDR3 length is 12 residues.

The gene calls are TRBV6-5 and TRBJ1-3, with 10 bases lining up with TRBD1. CDR1 is MNHEY, CDR2 SVGAGI, per germline. The V gene end was trimmed by 4 bases and the J gene end by 7 bases; junction bases not matched to a gene: 4. The CDR3 has 14 residues. CDR3 in amino acids: CASSSGTGENTIYF. CDR3 coding DNA: TGTGCCAGCAGTTCCGGGACAGGGGAGAACACCATATATTTT.

The chain joins TRBV2 to TRBJ2-1, with 9 positions matching TRBD2. J gave up 2 bases and V 4 bases, and 6 bases lay outside the gene matches. This CDR3 has 16 residues. Germline CDR1 SNHLY, CDR2 FYNNEI. CDR3 amino acids: CASSGVAGDPYNEQFF. The CDR3 nucleotides are TGTGCCAGCAGTGGGGTAGCGGGGGACCCCTACAATGAGCAGTTCTTC. Full variable domain (outside the CDR3, taken from reference TRBV2 and TRBJ2-1): EPEVTQTPSHQVTQMGQEVILRCVPISNHLYFYWYRQILGQKVEFLVSFYNNEISEKSEIFDDQFSVERPDGSNFTLKIRSTKLEDSAMYFCASSGVAGDPYNEQFFGPGTRLTVL.

This clone was observed once. The V and J genes are TRBV27 and TRBJ2-7; no clear D gene. Deletions cut 8 bases from V and 2 bases from J, with 16 bases between. This CDR3 spans 14 amino acids. Germline V lookup: CDR1 MNHEY, CDR2 SMNVEV (reference sequence). In DNA, the CDR3 is TGTGCCAGCCGCCTGCCTGGGGAAACCTACGAGCAGTACTTC. Translation gives CASRLPGETYEQYF.

The chain recombines TRBV4-3 with TRBJ1-6; possible D gene TRBD1, 5 bases. Germline loops: CDR1 LGHNA, CDR2 YSLEER. The ends were cut back, 2 bases at V and 1 base at J, with 15 bases in the middle. The CDR3 covers 18 residues. Written as DNA, the CDR3 is TGCGCCAGCAGCCAACGGCAGGGAGTGGGGTCCTATAATTCACCCCTCCACTTT. Its protein product is CASSQRQGVGSYNSPLHF.

J is TRBJ2-3 and V is TRBV25-1; possible D gene TRBD1, 6 bases. Germline CDR1 MGHDK, CDR2 SYGVNS. The CDR3 loop spans 13 amino acids. Trimming took 9 bases from V and 2 from J, leaving 12 bases between them. The CDR3 nucleotides read TGTGCCAGTCGACAGGTGGACACAGATACGCAGTATTTT. Translation gives CASRQVDTDTQYF.

V usage is TRBV7-2 and J usage is TRBJ1-2; D uncertain. This CDR3 is 16 amino acids long. Per the germline V gene, CDR1 is SGHTA and CDR2 is FQGNSA. Trimming cost V 2 bases and J 0 bases, with 13 bases left between them. The chain's CDR3 is CASSLLGLGPNYGYTF. The CDR3 DNA follows: TGTGCCAGCAGCTTATTAGGGTTAGGGCCTAACTATGGCTACACCTTC.

The rearrangement uses TRBV19 and TRBJ1-3; D not resolved. The CDR3 is 15 amino acids. The germline V gene has CDR1 LNHDA and CDR2 SQIVND (reference sequence). V was trimmed by 1 base and J by 0 bases, leaving 7 bases between them. In DNA, the CDR3 is TGTGCCAGTAGTATAGTATCCGCCTCTGGAAACACCATATATTTT. Translated: CASSIVSASGNTIYF.

The chain has TRBV5-1 and TRBJ2-7; a possible D gene is TRBD2 (6 bases). Looked up from germline, CDR1 is SGHRS and CDR2 is YFSETQ. V was trimmed by 2 bases and J by 7 bases, leaving 10 bases between them. The CDR3 extends over 12 amino acids. DNA for the CDR3: TGCGCCAGCAGCTTCAGCGGGCCGGAGCAGTACTTC. Protein product: CASSFSGPEQYF.

The chain employs TRBV7-3 and TRBJ2-3; D is uncertain. V was cut by 5 bases and J by 2 bases, with 5 bases left in between. The germline CDR1 and CDR2 sequences are SGHTA and FQGTGA. This CDR3 comprises 12 residues. The CDR3 DNA reads as TGTGCCAGCAGCCCTGACACAGATACGCAGTATTTT. Amino acid sequence: CASSPDTDTQYF.

The rearrangement links TRBV6-6 to TRBJ1-5, with no clear D. Per germline, CDR1 MNHNY and CDR2 SVGAGI (reference sequence). The CDR3 spans 14 residues. The ends were cut back, 6 bases at V and 5 bases at J, with 14 bases in the middle. DNA of the CDR3: TGTGCCAGCAGGGGAGGGCGAGAATATCAGCCCCAGCATTTT. It translates to CASRGGREYQPQHF.

This chain joins TRBV19 and TRBJ2-7; 10 nucleotides align to TRBD1. CDR3 length: 16 residues. J lost 3 bases, V lost 5 bases, and 10 bases had no gene match. Germline CDR1 and CDR2: LNHDA and SQIVND (reference sequence). The CDR3 DNA sequence: TGTGCCAGTAGTTCCTCCCGGGACAGGGGACACTACGAGCAGTACTTC. Its translation is CASSSSRDRGHYEQYF.

This clone was recorded only once. Other nucleotide sequences in the sample specify the same CDR3. The chain uses TRBV7-9 and TRBJ2-3, with unresolved D. The germline CDR1 and CDR2 sequences are SEHNR and FQNEAQ (reference sequence). The CDR3 totals 12 residues. Trimming took off 5 bases at V and 0 bases at J, with 3 bases between the two ends. The CDR3 DNA is TGTGCCAGCAGCCTTAGCACAGATACGCAGTATTTT. This translates into CASSLSTDTQYF.

CDR3 DNA: TGCAGCGTTGAAGAGAGGTCCCCCTACGAGCAGTACTTC. Its translation: CSVEERSPYEQYF. The chain recombines TRBV29-1 with TRBJ2-7, with D unclear. The CDR3 contains 13 residues. Germline CDR1 and CDR2: SQVTM and ANQGSEA. V was cut by 0 bases and J by 2 bases, with 8 bases left in between.

The gene calls are TRBV5-4 and TRBJ1-2, with a possible D match to TRBD1 (6 bases). V was pared by 4 bases and J by 6 bases, with 10 bases between. Germline CDR1 SGHNT, CDR2 YYREEE (reference sequence). The CDR3 covers 12 residues. CDR3 coding DNA: TGTGCCAGCAGCGGGGGGGCGCATGGCTACACCTTC. Translation: CASSGGAHGYTF.

J is TRBJ1-2 and V is TRBV6-1, with 8 bases matching TRBD1. The CDR3 spans 13 residues. The J segment lost 8 bases and the V segment lost 4 bases, leaving 6 bases of the junction unmatched. Looked up from germline, CDR1 is MNHNS and CDR2 is SASEGT. CDR3 coding DNA: TGTGCCAGCAGTGTACCCGACAGGGGCGGCTACACCTTC. Translating gives CASSVPDRGGYTF.

The chain has TRBV6-6 and TRBJ1-2, with 12 bases aligning to TRBD1. Trimming removed 7 bases from V and 3 bases from J; junction bases left unmatched: 6. The germline V gene has CDR1 MNHNY and CDR2 SVGAGI (reference sequence). There are 15 residues in the CDR3. The CDR3 DNA reads TGTGCCAGCAATTGGGACAGGGGGCGATACTATGGCTACACCTTC. Its translation: CASNWDRGRYYGYTF.

The chain couples TRBV5-1 to TRBJ1-2, with 7 nucleotides matching TRBD1. CDR1 and CDR2 from the germline V gene are SGHRS and YFSETQ. The CDR3 extends over 14 amino acids. V gave up 5 bases and J gave up 0 bases; unmatched junction bases: 4. The CDR3 DNA follows: TGCGCCAGCAGGGGGACAGCCTCTAACTATGGCTACACCTTC. It yields the protein CASRGTASNYGYTF.

This clone was seen only a few times. The J gene is TRBJ1-2, the V gene TRBV5-1; no firm D call. This CDR3 has 13 amino acids. V lost 2 bases and J 8 bases, leaving 13 bases between the germline ends. CDR1 and CDR2 from the germline V gene are SGHRS and YFSETQ. CDR3 region: CASSFVGAWGYTF. CDR3 in DNA: TGCGCCAGCAGCTTCGTCGGTGCATGGGGCTACACCTTC. Full variable domain (outside the CDR3, taken from reference TRBV5-1 and TRBJ1-2): KAGVTQTPRYLIKTRGQQVTLSCSPISGHRSVSWYQQTPGQGLQFLFEYFSETQRNKGNFPGRFSGRQFSNSRSEMNVSTLELGDSALYLCASSFVGAWGYTFGSGTRLTVV.

The genes are TRBV18 and TRBJ1-2; D remains ambiguous. Deletions cut 5 bases from V and 7 bases from J, with 11 bases between. The germline gives CDR1 KGHSH, CDR2 LQKENI. The CDR3 sequence is 12 residues long. For the CDR3, the DNA is TGTGCCAGCTCAACCTCGACGGGTGGCTACACCTTC. It specifies CASSTSTGGYTF.